One sample yielded the 4 T cell receptor beta chains listed below, sequenced in a study of identifying expanded T cells in peripheral blood. Data came from immunoSEQ multiplex PCR; TCRdb stores just in-frame clones and leaves some out. The table lists 95,000 to 100,000 clones, roughly 85% of them singletons. Material for sequencing was blood. The receptors here all came from a person between 18 and 75 years old in good health.

CDR3 loop: CASSFAGGIEQYF. DNA for the CDR3: TGTGCCAGCAGTTTTGCAGGGGGGATCGAGCAGTACTTC. The rearrangement links TRBV27 to TRBJ2-7; tentative D call: TRBD1 (7 bases). Germline-derived CDR1 and CDR2 are MNHEY and SMNVEV (reference sequence). Trimming removed 3 bases at V and 6 bases at J, with 12 bases between. This CDR3 region has 13 residues.

The chain combines TRBV18 with TRBJ1-2; 10 nucleotides match TRBD1. The junction had 1 base not matched to a gene; V was cut back by 3 bases and J by 3 bases. Per the germline V gene, CDR1 is KGHSH and CDR2 is LQKENI. This CDR3 is built from 14 residues. This CDR3 reads CASSPGQGYYGYTF. In DNA, the CDR3 is TGTGCCAGCTCACCGGGACAGGGGTACTATGGCTACACCTTC.

The chain links TRBV13 to TRBJ1-1; 10 bases fit TRBD1. Trimming cost V 10 bases and J 6 bases; bases outside gene matches: 11. The CDR3 covers 14 residues. Per germline, CDR1 PRHDT and CDR2 FYEKMQ (reference sequence). The CDR3 DNA reads as TGTGCCACCCTGCCCGGGACAGGGGTCTCTGAAGCTTTCTTT. Translating it yields CATLPGTGVSEAFF.

In this sample, this clone is medium-sized (0.01 to 0.1%). The identical CDR3 is also encoded by other nucleotide sequences in the sample. V usage is TRBV5-1 and J usage is TRBJ2-5, with D perhaps TRBD1 or TRBD2 (5 bases each). Germline values: CDR1 SGHRS, CDR2 YFSETQ. Deletions cut 3 bases from V and 2 bases from J, with 14 bases between. The CDR3 contains 15 residues. The CDR3 DNA follows: TGCGCCAGCAGCTCCACCGGGACCTTGCAAGAGACCCAGTACTTC. It codes for CASSSTGTLQETQYF.